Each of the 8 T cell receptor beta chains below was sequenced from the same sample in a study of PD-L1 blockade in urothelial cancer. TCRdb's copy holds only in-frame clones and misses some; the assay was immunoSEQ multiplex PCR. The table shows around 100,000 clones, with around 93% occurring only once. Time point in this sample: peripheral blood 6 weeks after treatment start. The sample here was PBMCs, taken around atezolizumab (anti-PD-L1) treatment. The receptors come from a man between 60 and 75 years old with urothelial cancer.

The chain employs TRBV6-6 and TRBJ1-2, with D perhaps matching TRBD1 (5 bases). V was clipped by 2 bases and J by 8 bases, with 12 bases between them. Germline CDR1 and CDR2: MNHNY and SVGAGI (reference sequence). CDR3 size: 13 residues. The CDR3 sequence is CASSYLGGEGYTF. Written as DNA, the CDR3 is TGTGCCAGCAGTTACCTTGGAGGGGAAGGCTACACCTTC.

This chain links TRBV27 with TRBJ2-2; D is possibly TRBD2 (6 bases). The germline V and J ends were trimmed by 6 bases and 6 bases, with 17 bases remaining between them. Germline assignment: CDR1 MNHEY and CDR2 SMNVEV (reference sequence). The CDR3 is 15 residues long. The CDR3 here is CASRRPRGHAGELFF. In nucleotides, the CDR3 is TGTGCCAGCAGGCGCCCGCGGGGTCACGCCGGGGAGCTGTTTTTT.

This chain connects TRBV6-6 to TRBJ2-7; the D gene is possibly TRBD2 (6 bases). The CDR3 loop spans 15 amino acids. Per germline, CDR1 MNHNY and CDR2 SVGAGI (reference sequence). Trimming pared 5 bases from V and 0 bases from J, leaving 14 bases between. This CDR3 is CASSPGGVSSYEQYF. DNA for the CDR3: TGTGCCAGCAGTCCCGGGGGAGTGAGCTCCTACGAGCAGTACTTC.

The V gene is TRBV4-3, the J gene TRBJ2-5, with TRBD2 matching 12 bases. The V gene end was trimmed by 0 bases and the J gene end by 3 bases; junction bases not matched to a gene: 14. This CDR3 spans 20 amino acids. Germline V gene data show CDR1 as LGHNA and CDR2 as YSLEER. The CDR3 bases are TGCGCCAGCAGCCAAGATCGCCTAGCGGGAGGGTTGCTACAAAAAGAGACCCAGTACTTC. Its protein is CASSQDRLAGGLLQKETQYF.

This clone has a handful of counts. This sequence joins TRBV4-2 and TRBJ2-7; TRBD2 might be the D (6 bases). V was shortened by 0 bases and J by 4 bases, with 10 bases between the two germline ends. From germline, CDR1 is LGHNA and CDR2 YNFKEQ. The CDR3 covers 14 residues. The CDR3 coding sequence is TGTGCCAGCAGCCAAGAAACTAGCAGTTACGAGCAGTACTTC. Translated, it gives CASSQETSSYEQYF.

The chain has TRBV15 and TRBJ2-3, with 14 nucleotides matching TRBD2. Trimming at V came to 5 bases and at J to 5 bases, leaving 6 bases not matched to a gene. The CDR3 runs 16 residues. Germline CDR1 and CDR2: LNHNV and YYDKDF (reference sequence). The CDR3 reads CATSPRGLAGGDTQYF. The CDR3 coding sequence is TGTGCCACCAGCCCGCGCGGACTAGCGGGAGGAGATACGCAGTATTTT.

Written as DNA, the CDR3 is TGTGCCAGCAGCCCAGGGGGCCGAGGCTGGAGTGGAGAGACCCAGTACTTC. This encodes CASSPGGRGWSGETQYF. This chain connects TRBV9 to TRBJ2-5; 8 bases map to TRBD1. Germline V gene lookup returns CDR1 SGDLS and CDR2 YYNGEE. Trimming cost V 4 bases and J 4 bases; bases outside gene matches: 15. This CDR3 region has 17 residues. Based on the CDR3 plus reference TRBV9 and TRBJ2-5, the full variable domain is DSGVTQTPKHLITATGQRVTLRCSPRSGDLSVYWYQQSLDQGLQFLIQYYNGEERAKGNILERFSAQQFPDLHSELNLSSLELGDSALYFCASSPGGRGWSGETQYFGPGTRLLVL.

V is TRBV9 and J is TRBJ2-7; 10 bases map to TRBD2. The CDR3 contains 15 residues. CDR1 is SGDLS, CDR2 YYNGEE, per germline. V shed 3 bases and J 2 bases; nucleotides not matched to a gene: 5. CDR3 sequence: CASSAQLAGTYEQYF. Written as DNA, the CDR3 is TGTGCCAGCAGCGCTCAACTAGCGGGGACCTACGAGCAGTACTTC.